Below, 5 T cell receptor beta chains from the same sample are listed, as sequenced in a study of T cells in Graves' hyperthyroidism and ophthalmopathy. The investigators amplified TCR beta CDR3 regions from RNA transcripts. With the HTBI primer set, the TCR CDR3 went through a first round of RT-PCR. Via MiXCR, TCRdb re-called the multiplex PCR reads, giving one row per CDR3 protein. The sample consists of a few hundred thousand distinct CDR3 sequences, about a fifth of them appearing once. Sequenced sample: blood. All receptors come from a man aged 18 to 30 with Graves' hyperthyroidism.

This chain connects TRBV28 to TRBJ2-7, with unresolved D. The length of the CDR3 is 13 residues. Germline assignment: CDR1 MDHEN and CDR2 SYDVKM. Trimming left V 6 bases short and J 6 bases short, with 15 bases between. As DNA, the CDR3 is TGTGCCAGCAGAGATCCCCCCGGCGGCGAGCAGTACTTC. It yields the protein CASRDPPGGEQYF.

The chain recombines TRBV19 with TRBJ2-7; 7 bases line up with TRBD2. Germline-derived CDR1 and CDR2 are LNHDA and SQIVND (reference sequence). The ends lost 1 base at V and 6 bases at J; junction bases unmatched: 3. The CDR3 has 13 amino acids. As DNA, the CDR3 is TGTGCCAGTAGTATAGCGGGGGGATGCGAGCAGTACTTC. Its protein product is CASSIAGGCEQYF.

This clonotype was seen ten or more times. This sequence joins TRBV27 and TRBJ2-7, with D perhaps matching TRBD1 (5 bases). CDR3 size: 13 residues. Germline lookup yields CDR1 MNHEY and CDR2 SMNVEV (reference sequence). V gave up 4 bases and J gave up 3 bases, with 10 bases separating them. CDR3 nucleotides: TGTGCCAGCAGTTATACAGGAGACTACGAGCAGTACTTC. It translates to CASSYTGDYEQYF.

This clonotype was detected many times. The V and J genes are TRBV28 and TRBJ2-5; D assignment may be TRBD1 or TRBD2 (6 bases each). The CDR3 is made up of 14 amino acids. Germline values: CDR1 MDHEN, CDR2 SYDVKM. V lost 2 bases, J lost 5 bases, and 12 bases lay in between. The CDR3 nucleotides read TGTGCCAGCAGTTTAACGGGGGCGCAGGAGACCCAGTACTTC. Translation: CASSLTGAQETQYF.

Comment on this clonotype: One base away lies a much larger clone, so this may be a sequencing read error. The DNA for the CDR3 is TGTGCCTGGAATCCGGGGGCCAACGTCCCGACTTTC. Its protein product is CAWNPGANVPTF. The chain employs TRBV30 and TRBJ2-6; tentatively, D is TRBD1 or TRBD2 (6 bases each). This CDR3 contains 12 residues. Germline V gene lookup returns CDR1 GTSNPN and CDR2 SVGIG (reference sequence). The whole variable domain, filled in from reference TRBV30 and TRBJ2-6, reads SQTIHQWPATLVQPVGSPLSLECTVEGTSNPNLYWYRQAAGRGLQLLFYSVGIGQISSEVPQNLSASRPQDRQFILSSKKLLLSDSGFYLCAWNPGANVPTFGAGSRLTVL.